The sequence of this T cell receptor (beta chain) was determined in a study of chemoradiotherapy in HPV16-positive cancers. Assay: immunoSEQ multiplex PCR; the TCRdb copy retains only in-frame clones and omits some. Of 13,000 or so clones listed, 69% were seen once; the top ten hold roughly a fifth. Findings and limits, study-wide: For HPV16-positive patients, expanding HPV-responsive T cells associated with longer recurrence-free survival. Candidate HPV-specific clones and E7-related TCR motifs grew in tumor during treatment. Functional assays defining HPV-specific T cells used only a couple of HPV16-positive patients.

The ends were cut back, 0 bases at V and 0 bases at J, with 9 bases in the middle. The CDR3 spans 17 residues. Germline V gives CDR1 MNHEY, CDR2 SMNVEV (reference sequence). This clone appeared once. Its antigen is unknown. The specimen was taken from a patient who underwent chemoradiotherapy. This TCR was sampled from a human donor with HPV-associated anogenital cancer. The chain links TRBV27 to TRBJ2-6; no clear D. As DNA, the CDR3 is TGTGCCAGCAGTTTATCTTCCACAAACTCTGGGGCCAACGTCCTGACTTTC. Translated, it gives CASSLSSTNSGANVLTF. The full variable domain, rest sourced from reference TRBV27 and TRBJ2-6, is EAQVTQNPRYLITVTGKKLTVTCSQNMNHEYMSWYRQDPGLGLRQIYYSMNVEVTDKGDVPEGYKVSRKEKRNFPLILESPSPNQTSLYFCASSLSSTNSGANVLTFGAGSRLTVL.